The 20 T cell receptor beta chains given below trace back to one sample, sequenced in a study of blood T cell repertoires in COVID-19. Sequenced by immunoSEQ multiplex PCR; TCRdb stores in-frame clones only, minus some. This table has around 460,000 clones, 70% to 90% appearing once. The source material was peripheral blood. These receptors originate from a man in his late teens or twenties with COVID-19, enrolled during active disease.

In its sample, this clone was seen many times. This sample also contains other DNA sequences that code for the same CDR3. The rearrangement uses TRBV5-1 and TRBJ1-6, with 8 positions matching TRBD1. The trim removed 1 base at V and 9 bases at J, leaving 6 bases unmatched. There are 15 residues in the CDR3. Germline values: CDR1 SGHRS, CDR2 YFSETQ. The CDR3 sequence: CASSLSRGRGSPLHF. The CDR3 DNA reads TGCGCCAGCAGCTTGTCCAGGGGGCGCGGTTCACCCCTCCACTTT.

The J gene is TRBJ1-2, the V gene TRBV12-3 or TRBV12-4; D might be TRBD1 (6 bases). Trimming cost V 3 bases and J 4 bases, with 9 bases left between them. The CDR3 contains 13 residues. DNA of the CDR3: TGTGCCAGCAGTTTCCCCAGGGGCTATGGCTACACCTTC. Translated, it gives CASSFPRGYGYTF.

The gene calls are TRBV4-1 and TRBJ1-5, with D possibly matching TRBD1 (6 bases). There are 15 residues in the CDR3. Germline CDR1 reads MGHRA; CDR2 reads YSYEKL. Trimming took off 5 bases at V and 0 bases at J, with 11 bases between the two ends. The CDR3 sequence is CASSNYRDSNQPQHF. The CDR3 nucleotides read TGCGCCAGCAGCAATTACAGGGATAGCAATCAGCCCCAGCATTTT.

The chain uses TRBV5-6 and TRBJ2-1, with 8 nucleotides matching TRBD2. V gave up 3 bases and J gave up 5 bases; unmatched junction bases: 4. The CDR3 extends over 14 amino acids. The germline V gene encodes CDR1 SGHDT and CDR2 YYEEEE. The CDR3 protein is CASSWGLENNEQFF. As DNA, the CDR3 is TGTGCCAGCAGCTGGGGACTAGAGAACAATGAGCAGTTCTTC.

V gene TRBV5-1 combines with J gene TRBJ2-2; 8 bases agree with TRBD2. V shed 0 bases, J shed 6 bases, and the junction held 7 bases outside the gene matches. CDR1 is SGHRS and CDR2 is YFSETQ in the germline V gene. The CDR3 is 16 amino acids. The CDR3 DNA follows: TGCGCCAGCAGCTTGGCAACTAGCGGAACTCCCGGGGAGCTGTTTTTT. Protein: CASSLATSGTPGELFF.

The chain combines TRBV13 with TRBJ2-5; TRBD1 aligns across 9 bases. This CDR3 contains 16 residues. Germline V CDR1 and CDR2: PRHDT, FYEKMQ (reference sequence). J was trimmed by 5 bases and V by 0 bases; bases with no gene match: 7. As DNA, the CDR3 is TGTGCCAGCAGCTTAGGCAAACAGGGGGCTTGGGAGACCCAGTACTTC. Protein product: CASSLGKQGAWETQYF.

The chain recombines TRBV10-3 with TRBJ2-3; 9 bases agree with TRBD1. The germline gives CDR1 ENHRY, CDR2 SYGVKD. V lost 7 bases to trimming and J lost 2 bases; unmatched junction nucleotides: 7. The CDR3 totals 15 residues. CDR3 in amino acids: CAIKPGQGDTDTQYF. DNA for the CDR3: TGTGCCATCAAACCGGGACAGGGAGACACAGATACGCAGTATTTT.

This chain joins TRBV10-2 and TRBJ2-5; 9 nucleotides align to TRBD1. The trim removed 10 bases at V and 5 bases at J, leaving 5 bases unmatched. Germline values: CDR1 WSHSY, CDR2 SAAADI. The CDR3 covers 12 residues. The CDR3, as DNA: TGCGCCATTGGGACAGGGTTGGAGACCCAGTACTTC. As protein: CAIGTGLETQYF.

This chain uses TRBV7-6 with TRBJ2-7; 11 bases line up with TRBD1. The CDR3 totals 16 residues. Germline CDR1 and CDR2: SGHVS and FNYEAQ. Trimming cost V 1 base and J 3 bases; bases outside gene matches: 5. The CDR3, as DNA: TGTGCCAGCAGCTTAGGACCGGGACAGGGGGGCTACGAGCAGTACTTC. Amino acids: CASSLGPGQGGYEQYF. Together with reference TRBV7-6 and TRBJ2-7, the CDR3 gives the full variable domain: GAGVSQSPRYKVTKRGQDVALRCDPISGHVSLYWYRQALGQGPEFLTYFNYEAQQDKSGLPNDRFSAERPEGSISTLTIQRTEQRDSAMYRCASSLGPGQGGYEQYFGPGTRLTVT.

The rearrangement links TRBV19 to TRBJ1-6; the D is unclear. V lost 1 base, J lost 5 bases, and 9 bases lay in between. The CDR3 length is 15 residues. Germline V gene lookup returns CDR1 LNHDA and CDR2 SQIVND (reference sequence). In nucleotides, the CDR3 is TGTGCCAGTAGTATAGGGGCACGGAATAATTCACCCCTCCACTTT. It yields the protein CASSIGARNNSPLHF. Based on the CDR3 plus reference TRBV19 and TRBJ1-6, the full variable domain is DGGITQSPKYLFRKEGQNVTLSCEQNLNHDAMYWYRQDPGQGLRLIYYSQIVNDFQKGDIAEGYSVSREKKESFPLTVTSAQKNPTAFYLCASSIGARNNSPLHFGNGTRLTVT.

The chain carries TRBV30 and TRBJ1-6; the D gene is possibly TRBD1 (6 bases). From germline, CDR1 is GTSNPN and CDR2 SVGIG (reference sequence). The CDR3 sequence is 16 residues long. The germline V and J ends were trimmed by 0 bases and 8 bases, with 17 bases remaining between them. This CDR3 is CAWSVRRTAAYSPLHF. In nucleotides, the CDR3 is TGTGCCTGGAGTGTTAGAAGGACAGCAGCCTATTCACCCCTCCACTTT.

Of note for this clone: Other DNA sequences in this specimen translate into the identical CDR3. The chain recombines TRBV19 with TRBJ2-1; D is ambiguous. CDR1 is LNHDA and CDR2 is SQIVND in the germline V gene (reference sequence). Between the trimmed V and J ends, which lost 3 bases and 6 bases, there was a span of 6 bases. CDR3 size: 12 residues. This chain's CDR3 is CASSIGLNEQFF. CDR3 DNA sequence: TGTGCCAGTAGTATCGGTCTCAATGAGCAGTTCTTC. The full variable domain, in which reference TRBV19 and TRBJ2-1 provide the parts outside the CDR3, is DGGITQSPKYLFRKEGQNVTLSCEQNLNHDAMYWYRQDPGQGLRLIYYSQIVNDFQKGDIAEGYSVSREKKESFPLTVTSAQKNPTAFYLCASSIGLNEQFFGPGTRLTVL.

The chain employs TRBV5-1 and TRBJ2-1; 12 bases fit TRBD2. Trimming took 0 bases from V and 7 from J; bases not matched to a gene: 5. The CDR3 length is 16 residues. Looked up from germline, CDR1 is SGHRS and CDR2 is YFSETQ. DNA of the CDR3: TGCGCCAGCAGCTTGGGCGGGACTAGCGGGTGGAATGAGCAGTTCTTC. As protein: CASSLGGTSGWNEQFF.

The genes are TRBV5-6 and TRBJ1-2, with 9 bases that match TRBD1. The CDR3 spans 13 residues. V was pared by 5 bases and J by 8 bases, with 7 bases of the junction left unmatched. CDR1 and CDR2 (germline): SGHDT, YYEEEE. CDR3 amino acids: CASRWGQGEGYTF. CDR3 nucleotide sequence: TGTGCCAGCAGATGGGGACAGGGCGAAGGCTACACCTTC.

The chain's CDR3 is CASILSPWTGDRDGNSPLHF. CDR3 DNA: TGTGCCAGCATCTTATCCCCGTGGACAGGGGATCGGGATGGTAATTCACCCCTCCACTTT. The V and J genes are TRBV14 and TRBJ1-6; TRBD1 aligns across 9 bases. The germline gives CDR1 SGHDN, CDR2 FVKESK. The CDR3 is 20 residues long. V trimming: 7 bases; J trimming: 6 bases; junction bases outside the gene matches: 22.

This chain uses TRBV7-9 with TRBJ2-6, with a possible D match to TRBD1 (5 bases). V was shortened by 5 bases and J by 2 bases, with 10 bases between the two germline ends. The CDR3 loop spans 15 amino acids. CDR1 SEHNR and CDR2 FQNEAQ come from the germline V gene (reference sequence). The CDR3 DNA reads as TGTGCCAGCAGCCCACAGGTAACTGGGGCCAACGTCCTGACTTTC. It codes for CASSPQVTGANVLTF. Full variable domain (remainder filled in from reference TRBV7-9 and TRBJ2-6): DTGVSQNPRHKITKRGQNVTFRCDPISEHNRLYWYRQTLGQGPEFLTYFQNEAQLEKSRLLSDRFSAERPKGSFSTLEIQRTEQGDSAMYLCASSPQVTGANVLTFGAGSRLTVL.

The CDR3 loop is CSVEGTSPGPDTQYF. CDR3 nucleotides: TGCAGCGTTGAAGGCACTAGCCCTGGACCAGATACGCAGTATTTT. The rearrangement uses TRBV29-1 and TRBJ2-3, with D maybe TRBD2 (6 bases). The CDR3 has 15 residues. Trimming took off 1 base at V and 4 bases at J, with 15 bases between the two ends. Per the germline V gene, CDR1 is SQVTM and CDR2 is ANQGSEA.

This sequence joins TRBV19 and TRBJ1-1; D might be TRBD1 (5 bases). This CDR3 has 13 residues. Germline V gene data show CDR1 as LNHDA and CDR2 as SQIVND (reference sequence). Deletions cut 3 bases from V and 3 bases from J, with 8 bases between. CDR3 residues: CASSMGTYTEAFF. CDR3 nucleotides: TGTGCCAGTAGTATGGGGACTTACACTGAAGCTTTCTTT.

The chain employs TRBV5-1 and TRBJ1-1; 12 bases align to TRBD1. The CDR3 has 13 amino acids. Trimming at V came to 7 bases and at J to 3 bases, leaving 1 base not matched to a gene. Germline V lookup: CDR1 SGHRS, CDR2 YFSETQ. The CDR3 region has the DNA TGCGCCAGCGGGACAGGGGGCCACACTGAAGCTTTCTTT. This translates into CASGTGGHTEAFF.

This clone has only one observation. Other nucleotide sequences in the sample specify the same CDR3. The chain has TRBV2 and TRBJ1-1, with 8 bases fitting TRBD1. In germline, CDR1 is SNHLY, CDR2 FYNNEI. Trimming cost V 4 bases and J 3 bases; bases outside gene matches: 4. CDR3 size: 14 residues. The CDR3 DNA sequence: TGTGCCAGCAGTGTACAGGGGGGGGACACTGAAGCTTTCTTT. Amino acid sequence: CASSVQGGDTEAFF.